These 8 T cell receptor beta chains came from one sample sequenced in a study of shared clonotypes between healthy human individuals. Generated by immunoSEQ multiplex PCR, the TCRdb table keeps only in-frame clones and is missing some. This sample carries hundreds of thousands of clones, 70% to 80% of them seen once, and the ten largest clones take around 13%. Specimen: PBMCs. Receptors were obtained from a woman between 35 and 50 years old in good health. Some clones in this sample may be carry-over from other donors' samples.

The chain combines TRBV2 with TRBJ1-1, with TRBD1 matching 9 bases. CDR3 length: 15 residues. Germline trimming cut 9 bases from V and 4 bases from J; bases unmatched to any gene: 12. The germline V gene encodes CDR1 SNHLY and CDR2 FYNNEI. This chain's CDR3 is CARPGQGSGGTEAFF. DNA for the CDR3: TGTGCCAGACCGGGACAGGGATCTGGGGGCACTGAAGCTTTCTTT.

CDR3: CASSLAPTRGYEQYF. CDR3 DNA sequence: TGTGCCAGCAGCTTAGCGCCGACAAGGGGCTACGAGCAGTACTTC. V and J are TRBV11-2 and TRBJ2-7; a possible D gene is TRBD1 (5 bases). Per germline, CDR1 SGHAT and CDR2 FQNNGV. The CDR3 length is 15 residues. Trimming removed 1 base at V and 3 bases at J, with 13 bases between.

For this clone: At one end, the junction sequence differs from germline, possibly due to a read error. The chain couples TRBV28 to TRBJ2-7; 7 bases are shared with TRBD2. Per germline, CDR1 MDHEN and CDR2 SYDVKM. The CDR3 totals 13 residues. The CDR3 nucleotides are TGTGCCAGCAGTTTATGGTCTAGCGGCCCCGGGCACTTC. It encodes CASSLWSSGPGHF. Full variable domain (rest looked up from reference TRBV28 and TRBJ2-7): DVKVTQSSRYLVKRTGEKVFLECVQDMDHENMFWYRQDPGLGLRLIYFSYDVKMKEKGDIPEGYSVSREKKERFSLILESASTNQTSMYLCASSLWSSGPGHFGPGTRLTVT.

This clone was picked up a small number of times. The CDR3 reads CSVKEQGDQPQHF. Written as DNA, the CDR3 is TGCAGCGTTAAGGAACAGGGTGATCAGCCCCAGCATTTT. The chain joins TRBV29-1 to TRBJ1-5; a weak D match, TRBD1 (6 bases). Germline values: CDR1 SQVTM, CDR2 ANQGSEA. The CDR3 is 13 amino acids. Between the trimmed V and J ends, which lost 5 bases and 5 bases, there was a span of 13 bases. Using reference TRBV29-1 and TRBJ1-5 for the parts outside the CDR3, the full variable domain is SAVISQKPSRDICQRGTSLTIQCQVDSQVTMMFWYRQQPGQSLTLIATANQGSEATYESGFVIDKFPISRPNLTFSTLTVSNMSPEDSSIYLCSVKEQGDQPQHFGDGTRLSIL.

The genes are TRBV27 and TRBJ1-6; no reliable D call. CDR3 length: 14 amino acids. Germline loops: CDR1 MNHEY, CDR2 SMNVEV (reference sequence). V was pared by 6 bases and J by 4 bases, with 10 bases between. In DNA form, the CDR3 reads TGTGCCAGCAGAATCCCAGCTTATAATTCACCCCTCCACTTT. This encodes CASRIPAYNSPLHF.

The chain uses TRBV10-3 and TRBJ2-5; no clear D. V lost 0 bases, J lost 7 bases, and 21 bases lay in between. Per the germline V gene, CDR1 is ENHRY and CDR2 is SYGVKD. This CDR3 contains 17 residues. The CDR3 reads CAISESKGPVDRATQYF. DNA of the CDR3: TGTGCCATCAGTGAGTCGAAAGGTCCAGTGGATCGGGCGACCCAGTACTTC.

The rearrangement uses TRBV18 and TRBJ2-1, with D unclear. CDR1 and CDR2 from the germline V gene are KGHSH and LQKENI. This CDR3 spans 13 amino acids. V lost 1 base and J 7 bases, leaving 8 bases between the germline ends. The CDR3 nucleotides are TGTGCCAGCTCACCACTGAAACTGAATGAGCAGTTCTTC. It specifies CASSPLKLNEQFF.

The chain couples TRBV5-1 to TRBJ2-3, with 7 nucleotides matching TRBD2. The CDR3 runs to 15 residues. Germline assignment: CDR1 SGHRS and CDR2 YFSETQ. V lost 0 bases, J lost 6 bases, and 7 bases stayed unmatched. The CDR3 coding sequence is TGCGCCAGCAGCTTGGGGGGCGGGAGTGGCGATACGCAGTATTTT. This codes for CASSLGGGSGDTQYF.